The T cell receptor (beta chain) under discussion was sequenced for a study of blood T cell repertoires in COVID-19 (dated by TCRdb to the early 2020s). A note on the overall study: Samples from collaborators originated in the United States, Italy and Spain and spanned both the acute and convalescent phases of COVID-19. The material from the prospective study consisted of cDNA or gDNA derived from T cells, B-cell-depleted T cells, or PBMCs. Deeply sampled blood TCRbeta repertoires from subjects exposed to, actively infected with, or recovered from COVID-19 were included in the dataset. The repertoires were released in a freely available public database meant as a resource for research on the immune response to SARS-CoV-2. Samples were obtained from the ongoing ImmuneRACE study (first 160 participants) and from 1,000 to 1,500 subjects provided by 6 global collaborators. Nearly every sample came with metadata listing a de-identified subject ID, COVID-19 status, age in years and sex. Where HLA class I and class II types were available, the types were taken from metadata supplied by the sample provider, not from assay-based typing. What the work shows at the level of the full study, not this receptor alone: How much clinical and demographic metadata was included differed by source and by participant, and the metadata was provided uncurated.

On this clone: The antigen it recognizes is unknown. No much larger clone is present one base from it, and per-base qualities are unavailable.

TCRbeta CDR3 regions were amplified from genomic DNA by means of the immunoSEQ Assay, a bias-controlled multiplex PCR. Regarding the original processing steps: The number of nucleated cells in each sample was estimated by amplification of reference gene primers within the assay. To quantify the absolute abundance of each unique TCRbeta CDR3 rearrangement, sequence reads were collapsed and filtered. For each sample, productive Simpson clonality was calculated by taking the square root of Simpson's diversity index across productive rearrangements. As stored in TCRdb, this immuneACCESS dataset retains in-frame rearrangements with V and J assigned. A fraction of the clones does not appear; measured against another copy, unresolved V genes explain less than half of the discrepancy, and the remainder lacks a known reason. V, J and clone size reflect that table, while D and trimming were determined from the DNA. The table for this sample lists under 200,000 clones; more than 70% of them were counted only once. The top ten clones comprise roughly 8.4% of the sample.

After removal of 5 bases from V and 5 bases from J, the junction retains 4 bases not matched to a gene. Based on the germline V gene, the CDR1 and CDR2 sequences are SNHLY and FYNNEI. Including cysteine and phenylalanine, the CDR3 has 15 amino acids. Left in the record is the CDR3 DNA by itself, 45 bases read in frame from the first base. Participants in the prospective study were aged roughly 18 to 90 years, lived in approximately 26 United States geographic areas, and enrolled through a virtual design. In the prospective study, participants were assigned to cohorts based on the clinical history participants reported in a screening survey and a study questionnaire. ImmuneRACE Cohort 3 recovered participants were defined by two consecutive negative NP/OP PCR tests, healthcare professional clearance, or symptom resolution. Mobile phlebotomists in the prospective study collected whole blood, serum and a nasopharyngeal or oropharyngeal swab from every participant. Additional blood draws and questionnaires over an approximately two-month period could optionally be provided by prospective study participants. Prospective study blood samples were shipped either frozen or at room temperature before DNA extraction.

Here the chain combines TRBV2 and TRBJ2-3; the central 13 bases match TRBD2. The specimen was PBMCs or T cells enriched from blood (not recorded which). This TCR was recovered from a young woman who had recovered from COVID-19. The DNA reads as follows: TGTGCCAGCAGTACTAGCGGGGGGGCAGGAGATACGCAGTATTTT. This sequence encodes CASSTSGGAGDTQYF.